This paragraph covers one T cell receptor (beta chain) sequence. No antigen is known for it. The sample contains more than one DNA sequence encoding this CDR3. Selected positively for CCR7 and CD45RO-negative, naive CD8 cells excluded terminally differentiated effector memory CD45RA+ cells. This CDR3 region has 11 residues. The germline V gene has CDR1 GTSNPN and CDR2 SVGIG (reference sequence). Trimming cost V 5 bases and J 6 bases, with 8 bases left between them. This sample was taken from a study of shared clonotypes between healthy human individuals. Background on the study: Per donor, three plates held CD4 naive cells, three held CD4 memory, two held CD8 naive and one held CD8 memory.

Samples underwent the assay at deep level. Sequencing was performed with immunoSEQ multiplex PCR; in TCRdb, only in-frame clones are kept and a portion is missing. The table shows under 1 million clones, with 92% occurring only once. Study-wide points: Larger estimated richness was generally seen in naive subsets than in memory subsets.

The sequenced sample consisted of naive CD8+ T cells sorted from blood. This clonotype was sampled from a man aged 25-45 years in good health. The V and J genes are TRBV30 and TRBJ2-1; tentative D call: TRBD2 (5 bases). The CDR3 DNA reads TGTGCCTGGTCGAGGGTCAATGAGCAGTTCTTC. It specifies CAWSRVNEQFF.